The T cell receptor (beta chain) under discussion was sequenced for a study of blood T cells in healthy people across ages. At the level of the study: Roughly one uniquely barcoded beta molecule per two T cells was captured.

PBMCs, at least 6.5 million per sample, were isolated. In this sample, this clonotype turned up once. Trimming took off 0 bases at V and 7 bases at J, with 5 bases between the two ends. Germline assignment: CDR1 LNHNV and CDR2 YYDKDF (reference sequence). This CDR3 is built from 12 residues. Alongside a J-beta primer mix, a sample-barcoded 5' primer served in a second PCR lasting roughly 6 to 12 cycles. Every cDNA molecule carried a tag from a template-switch adaptor bearing 12 random nucleotides. MiXCR was run by TCRdb on the 5' RACE reads, yielding one entry per CDR3 protein. This sample yields some 760,000 distinct CDR3 sequences, of which around 25% are seen a single time; 3% to 4% belongs to the top ten. This same sample was also taken into another study, of T cells of mothers and their children. From that second work: Slightly higher, non-significant overlap characterized related mother-child pairs relative to unrelated pairs.

This chain links TRBV15 with TRBJ2-3, with D unclear. This TCR came from a boy aged 5-17 years in good health. Sequencing was performed on blood. CDR3 DNA sequence: TGTGCCACCAGCAGAGATCAGAATACGCAGTATTTT. Amino acids: CATSRDQNTQYF.